This passage covers 3 T cell receptor beta chains from one sample sequenced in a study of Graves' ophthalmopathy and Graves' hyperthyroidism. Using RNA transcripts, the TCR beta CDR3 regions were amplified. First-round RT-PCR relied on HTBI primers, and a second-round multiplex PCR came next. TCRdb processed the multiplex PCR reads anew with MiXCR; each CDR3 protein has one entry. The repertoire holds some 160,000 distinct CDR3 sequences, with about two fifths as singletons. Sample: peripheral blood. The source of these receptors is a man aged 25-45 years with Graves' ophthalmopathy.

The V and J genes are TRBV12-3 or TRBV12-4 and TRBJ2-3; D perhaps matches TRBD2 (5 bases). This CDR3 is 14 amino acids long. With 7 bases removed from V and 3 bases from J, the gap between germline ends came to 14 bases. This CDR3 is CASKGRGKTDTQYF. CDR3 bases: TGTGCCAGCAAAGGGCGAGGGAAAACAGATACGCAGTATTTT.

This clonotype came up a few times. The chain is built from TRBV12-3 or TRBV12-4 and TRBJ1-1; a weak D match, TRBD1 (6 bases). V was cut by 2 bases and J by 7 bases, with 11 bases left in between. The CDR3 loop spans 13 amino acids. CDR3 region: CASSLIRGGEAFF. The CDR3 DNA is TGTGCCAGCAGTTTAATCAGGGGCGGTGAAGCTTTCTTT.

This clonotype has ten or more counts. The CDR3 DNA follows: TGTGCCAGCAGACAGCGGGAGGGGGGAAGCTACACCTTC. Protein product: CASRQREGGSYTF. The chain employs TRBV27 and TRBJ1-2; a weak D match, TRBD1 (6 bases). CDR3 length: 13 residues. The germline V and J ends were trimmed by 6 bases and 9 bases, with 17 bases remaining between them. CDR1 is MNHEY and CDR2 is SMNVEV in the germline V gene (reference sequence).